Listed below are T cell receptor beta chains from one sample, sequenced in a study of blood T cell repertoires in COVID-19. Clones were read by immunoSEQ multiplex PCR, and TCRdb kept only the in-frame ones, dropping some. Of about 300,000 clones in the sample, more than 70% are singletons; the top ten hold 1.5% to 2%. Input material: peripheral blood. These receptors came from a woman between 45 and 65 years old with acute or convalescent COVID-19. CDR3s include the opening cysteine and the closing phenylalanine or tryptophan. Fields, in order: CDR3 DNA, CDR3 protein, V gene, clone size, J gene, D gene. A D gene is named only where the DNA matches it firmly. The size field is filled for only some rows; it gives once, few, many or a size class.

TGTGCCAGCAGCGGAACGGTCGGAGATACGCAGTATTTT CASSGTVGDTQYF TRBV9 - TRBJ2-3 -
TGTGCCAGCAGCGGAGGATCCCTCAACCCGAATGACTACACCTTC CASSGGSLNPNDYTF TRBV5-6 once TRBJ1-2 -
TGTGCCACCAGTGACCCTAGCGGGAGGGCCTCTGGTACGCAGTATTTT CATSDPSGRASGTQYF TRBV24-1 - TRBJ2-3 TRBD2
TGCGCCAGCAGCGCGGGACTAGCGACAGATACGCAGTATTTT CASSAGLATDTQYF TRBV5-1 - TRBJ2-3 TRBD2
TGTGCCAGCAGCTTGGAAGGACAGGGGACGGAGACCCAGTACTTC CASSLEGQGTETQYF TRBV5-5 - TRBJ2-5 TRBD1
TGTGCCAGCAGCCAGACAGGGCGCTATGGCTACACCTTC CASSQTGRYGYTF TRBV7-8 - TRBJ1-2 TRBD1
TGTGCCAGCAGTGGACAGGGGGCTCCCTCCTACGAGCAGTACTTC CASSGQGAPSYEQYF TRBV2 - TRBJ2-7 TRBD1
TGTGCCAGCAGCCAAGGAGGTCGGGAGCAGTTCTTC CASSQGGREQFF TRBV3-1/TRBV3-2 - TRBJ2-1 -
TGTGCCAGCAGCCGACTACACGGGGGGAACTATGGCTACACCTTC CASSRLHGGNYGYTF TRBV4-2 few TRBJ1-2 -
TGCGCCAGCAGTTACGGGGAAACTAGCAGATACAATGAGCAGTTCTTC CASSYGETSRYNEQFF TRBV4-1 - TRBJ2-1 -
TGTGCCAGCAGCCTCGAGCCGGGGCTAGCGGGGACTCCCACAGATACGCAGTATTTT CASSLEPGLAGTPTDTQYF TRBV7-9 - TRBJ2-3 TRBD2
TGTGCCAGCAGCTTATTCCCCATGTCAGTGGGGGCGCCGGACACTGAAGCTTTCTTT CASSLFPMSVGAPDTEAFF TRBV7-3 - TRBJ1-1 -
TGTGCCAGCACTCAAGCGGGAGGTCTAGGTGAGCAGTTCTTC CASTQAGGLGEQFF TRBV6-4 - TRBJ2-1 TRBD2
TGTGCCACCCTGTCGGGAGGACTTTCACCTGAAGCTTTCTTT CATLSGGLSPEAFF TRBV15 once TRBJ1-1 -
TGTGCCAGCAGCGTAACTGACAGGGTTCGAGAGACCCAGTACTTC CASSVTDRVRETQYF TRBV9 - TRBJ2-5 TRBD1
TGTGCCAGCAGCGCCGAGAACTATGGCTACACCTTC CASSAENYGYTF TRBV2 many TRBJ1-2 -
TGTGCCAGCAGCGTAGACCTAGCGGGGTCCTACGAGCAGTACTTC CASSVDLAGSYEQYF TRBV9 - TRBJ2-7 TRBD2
TGCGCCAGCAGCCAACACACAAACACTGAAGCTTTCTTT CASSQHTNTEAFF TRBV4-3 - TRBJ1-1 -
TGCGCCAGCAGCAACCCTTTGCGGGCCAATCAGCCCCAGCATTTT CASSNPLRANQPQHF TRBV5-1 - TRBJ1-5 -
TGTGCCAGCAGCTTAAAAGCTAGCGAGTTCGCGAATACGCAGTATTTT CASSLKASEFANTQYF TRBV7-2 - TRBJ2-3 -
TGTGCCAGTAGTATGGGAACTCGGACAGGGGTGGATGAAAAACTGTTTTTT CASSMGTRTGVDEKLFF TRBV19 - TRBJ1-4 TRBD1
TGTGCCACCAGCAGAACTTCGTATGGGGAGCGGGTGGGAAACTACAATGAGCAGTTCTTC CATSRTSYGERVGNYNEQFF TRBV15 once TRBJ2-1 -
TGCAGCGTTGAAGTTTCCGCGGCGGGCGAGCAGTACTTC CSVEVSAAGEQYF TRBV29-1 - TRBJ2-7 -